This T cell receptor (beta chain) was captured in a study of cytomegalovirus exposure and HLA in healthy donors. Overall study results and limits: Later, an analysis found that common viral pathogens appeared to be linked with several of the most significant clusters.

The PCR used 60 Vbeta and 13 Jbeta primers. Generated by immunoSEQ multiplex PCR, the TCRdb table keeps only in-frame clones and is missing some. The sample consists of tens of thousands of clones, roughly 64% of them appearing once. Between the trimmed V and J ends, which lost 0 bases and 8 bases, there was a span of 16 bases. This CDR3 has 15 residues. From germline, CDR1 is LGHNA and CDR2 YSLEER. Notes on this clone: What it binds is unknown.

Sequencing input: PBMCs. The TCR comes from a man under 40 in good health and CMV-seropositive. V usage is TRBV4-3 and J usage is TRBJ1-2; D is unclear. Here the CDR3 DNA reads TGCGCCAGCAGCCAAGATCGAAGGACCGGGAGCGGCTACACCTTC. It encodes CASSQDRRTGSGYTF.